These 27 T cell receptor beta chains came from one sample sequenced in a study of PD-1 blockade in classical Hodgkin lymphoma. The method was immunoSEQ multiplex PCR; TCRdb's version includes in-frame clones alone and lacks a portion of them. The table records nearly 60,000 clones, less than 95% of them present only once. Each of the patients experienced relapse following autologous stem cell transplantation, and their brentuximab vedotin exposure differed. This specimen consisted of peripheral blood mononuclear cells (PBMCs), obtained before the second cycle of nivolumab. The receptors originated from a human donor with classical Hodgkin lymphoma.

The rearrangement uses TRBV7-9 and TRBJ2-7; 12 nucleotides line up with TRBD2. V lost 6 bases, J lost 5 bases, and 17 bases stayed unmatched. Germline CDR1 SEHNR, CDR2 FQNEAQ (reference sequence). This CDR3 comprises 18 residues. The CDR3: CASSPLRLAGVEGDEQYF. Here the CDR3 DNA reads TGTGCCAGCAGTCCGCTACGACTAGCGGGAGTAGAAGGCGACGAGCAGTACTTC.

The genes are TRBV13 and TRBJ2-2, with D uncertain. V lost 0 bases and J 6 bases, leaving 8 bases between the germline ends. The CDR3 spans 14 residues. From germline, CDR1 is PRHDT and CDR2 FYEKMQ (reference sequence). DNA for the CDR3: TGTGCCAGCAGCTTAGGCCTCCAGGCCGGGGAGCTGTTTTTT. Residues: CASSLGLQAGELFF.

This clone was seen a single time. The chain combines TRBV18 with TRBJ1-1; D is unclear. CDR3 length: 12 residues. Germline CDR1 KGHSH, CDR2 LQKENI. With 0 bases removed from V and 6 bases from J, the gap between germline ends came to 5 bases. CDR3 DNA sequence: TGTGCCAGCTCACCACCGCCAGCTGAAGCTTTCTTT. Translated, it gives CASSPPPAEAFF.

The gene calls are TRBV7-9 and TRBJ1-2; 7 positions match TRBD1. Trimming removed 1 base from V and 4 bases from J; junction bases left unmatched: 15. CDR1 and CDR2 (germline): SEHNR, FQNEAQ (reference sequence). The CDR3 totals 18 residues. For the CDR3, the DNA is TGTGCCAGCAGCTTAGGGCTTGGCTTTCCGGGACAGCCCTATGGCTACACCTTC. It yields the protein CASSLGLGFPGQPYGYTF.

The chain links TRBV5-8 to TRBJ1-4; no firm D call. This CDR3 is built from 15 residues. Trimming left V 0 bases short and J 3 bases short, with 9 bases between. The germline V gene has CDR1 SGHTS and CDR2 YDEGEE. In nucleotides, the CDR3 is TGTGCCAGCAGCTTGGCCCCGGACGCTAATGAAAAACTGTTTTTT. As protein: CASSLAPDANEKLFF. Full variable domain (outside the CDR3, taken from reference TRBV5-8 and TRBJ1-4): EAGVTQSPTHLIKTRGQQATLRCSPISGHTSVYWYQQALGLGLQFLLWYDEGEERNRGNFPPRFSGRQFPNYSSELNVNALELEDSALYLCASSLAPDANEKLFFGSGTQLSVL.

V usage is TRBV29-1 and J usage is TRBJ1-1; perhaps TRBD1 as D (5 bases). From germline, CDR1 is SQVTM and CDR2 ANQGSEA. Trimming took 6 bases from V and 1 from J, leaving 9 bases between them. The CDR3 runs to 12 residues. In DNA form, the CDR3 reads TGCAGCGTCTCAAGGGGGAACACTGAAGCTTTCTTT. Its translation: CSVSRGNTEAFF.

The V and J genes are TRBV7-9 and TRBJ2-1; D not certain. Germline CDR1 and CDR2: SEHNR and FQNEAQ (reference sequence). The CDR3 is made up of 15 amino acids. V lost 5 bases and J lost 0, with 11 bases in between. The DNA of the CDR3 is TGTGCCAGCAGCCCTGCCCGGTCCTCCTACAATGAGCAGTTCTTC. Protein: CASSPARSSYNEQFF.

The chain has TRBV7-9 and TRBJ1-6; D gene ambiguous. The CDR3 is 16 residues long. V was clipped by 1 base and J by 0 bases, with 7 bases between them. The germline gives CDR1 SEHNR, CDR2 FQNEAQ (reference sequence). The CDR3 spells CASSLGPSSYNSPLHF. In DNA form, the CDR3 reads TGTGCCAGCAGCTTAGGGCCGAGCTCCTATAATTCACCCCTCCACTTT.

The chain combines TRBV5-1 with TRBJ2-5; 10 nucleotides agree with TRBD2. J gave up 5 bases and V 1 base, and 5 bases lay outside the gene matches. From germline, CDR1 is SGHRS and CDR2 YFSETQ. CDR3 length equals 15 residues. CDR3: CASSLTSGILETQYF. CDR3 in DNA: TGCGCCAGCAGCTTGACTAGCGGGATTCTGGAGACCCAGTACTTC.

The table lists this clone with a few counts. Here the CDR3 DNA reads TGTGCCAGCATCAACGGGGGTAATGGCTACACCTTC. This encodes CASINGGNGYTF. J is TRBJ1-2 and V is TRBV6-6; TRBD1 is a possible D gene (5 bases). Trimming removed 7 bases from V and 6 bases from J, with 12 bases in between. The germline CDR1 and CDR2 sequences are MNHNY and SVGAGI (reference sequence). The CDR3 has 12 amino acids.

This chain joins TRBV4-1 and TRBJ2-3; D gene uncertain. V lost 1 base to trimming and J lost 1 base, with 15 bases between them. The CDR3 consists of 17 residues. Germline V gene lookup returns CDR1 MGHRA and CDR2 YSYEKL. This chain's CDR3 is CASSQVDMGFRTDTQYF. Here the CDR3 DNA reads TGCGCCAGCAGCCAAGTAGACATGGGGTTCCGCACAGATACGCAGTATTTT.

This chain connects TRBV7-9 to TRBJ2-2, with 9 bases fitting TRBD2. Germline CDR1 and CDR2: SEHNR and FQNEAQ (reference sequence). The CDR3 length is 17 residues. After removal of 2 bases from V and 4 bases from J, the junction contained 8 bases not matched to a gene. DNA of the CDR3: TGTGCCAGCAGCTTATGGGCTAGCGGGGCGAGCACCGGGGAGCTGTTTTTT. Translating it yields CASSLWASGASTGELFF.

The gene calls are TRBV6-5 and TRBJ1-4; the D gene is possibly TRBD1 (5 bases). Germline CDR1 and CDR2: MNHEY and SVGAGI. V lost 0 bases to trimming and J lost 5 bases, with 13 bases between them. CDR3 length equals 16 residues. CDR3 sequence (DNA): TGTGCCAGCAGTTACTCTTCGGGGAGGGGAAATGAAAAACTGTTTTTT. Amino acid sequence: CASSYSSGRGNEKLFF.

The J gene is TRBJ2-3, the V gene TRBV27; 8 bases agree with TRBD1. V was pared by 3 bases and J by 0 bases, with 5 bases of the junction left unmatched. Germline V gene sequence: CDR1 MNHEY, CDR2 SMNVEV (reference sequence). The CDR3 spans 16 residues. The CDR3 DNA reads TGTGCCAGCAGTTTTTTCGACAGGGGTAGCACAGATACGCAGTATTTT. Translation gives CASSFFDRGSTDTQYF.

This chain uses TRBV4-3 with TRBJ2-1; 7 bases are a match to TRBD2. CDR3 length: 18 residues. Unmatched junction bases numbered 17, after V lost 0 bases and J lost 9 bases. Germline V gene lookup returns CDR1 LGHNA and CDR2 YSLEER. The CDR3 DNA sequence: TGCGCCAGCAGCCAAGAAGAGAGGGCGGGAGTGATGGGTCGTGAGCAGTTCTTC. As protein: CASSQEERAGVMGREQFF.

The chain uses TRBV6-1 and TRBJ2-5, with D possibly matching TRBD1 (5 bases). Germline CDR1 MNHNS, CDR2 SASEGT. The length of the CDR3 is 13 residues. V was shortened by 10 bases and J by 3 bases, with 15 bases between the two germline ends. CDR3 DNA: TGTGCCATACCGACAGTAAAGGAAGAGACCCAGTACTTC. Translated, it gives CAIPTVKEETQYF.

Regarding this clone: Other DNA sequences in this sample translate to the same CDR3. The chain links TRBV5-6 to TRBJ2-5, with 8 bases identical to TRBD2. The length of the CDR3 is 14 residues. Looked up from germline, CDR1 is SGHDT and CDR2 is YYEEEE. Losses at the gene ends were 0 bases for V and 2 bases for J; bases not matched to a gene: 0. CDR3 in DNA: TGTGCCAGCAGCTTGGGACTAGCGCAAGAGACCCAGTACTTC. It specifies CASSLGLAQETQYF. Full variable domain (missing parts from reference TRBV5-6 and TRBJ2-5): DAGVTQSPTHLIKTRGQQVTLRCSPKSGHDTVSWYQQALGQGPQFIFQYYEEEERQRGNFPDRFSGHQFPNYSSELNVNALLLGDSALYLCASSLGLAQETQYFGPGTRLLVL.

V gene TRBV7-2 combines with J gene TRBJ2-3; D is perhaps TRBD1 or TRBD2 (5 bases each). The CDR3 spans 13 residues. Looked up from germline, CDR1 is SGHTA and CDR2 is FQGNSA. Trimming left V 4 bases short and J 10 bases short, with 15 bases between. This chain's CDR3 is CASSSTRDDPQYF. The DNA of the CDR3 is TGTGCCAGCAGCTCTACAAGGGACGATCCGCAGTATTTT. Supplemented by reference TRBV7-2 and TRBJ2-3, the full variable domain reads GAGVSQSPSNKVTEKGKDVELRCDPISGHTALYWYRQSLGQGLEFLIYFQGNSAPDKSGLPSDRFSAERTGGSVSTLTIQRTQQEDSAVYLCASSSTRDDPQYFGPGTRLTVL.

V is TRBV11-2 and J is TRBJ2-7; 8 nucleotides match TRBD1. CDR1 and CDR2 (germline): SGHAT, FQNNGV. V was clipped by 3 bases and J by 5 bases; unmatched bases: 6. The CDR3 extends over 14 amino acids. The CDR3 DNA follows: TGTGCCAGCAGCTTCACACGGACAGGGCACGAGCAGTACTTC. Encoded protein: CASSFTRTGHEQYF.

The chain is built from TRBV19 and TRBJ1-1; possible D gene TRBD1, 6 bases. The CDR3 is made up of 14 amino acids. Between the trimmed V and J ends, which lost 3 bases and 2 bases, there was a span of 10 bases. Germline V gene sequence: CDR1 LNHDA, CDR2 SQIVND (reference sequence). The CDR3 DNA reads TGTGCCAGTAGTATGGGGGGGGCCAACACTGAAGCTTTCTTT. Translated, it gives CASSMGGANTEAFF.

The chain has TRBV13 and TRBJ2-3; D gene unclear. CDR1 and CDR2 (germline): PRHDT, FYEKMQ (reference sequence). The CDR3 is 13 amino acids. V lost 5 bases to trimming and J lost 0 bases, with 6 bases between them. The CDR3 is CASSTDSTDTQYF. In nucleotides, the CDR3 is TGTGCCAGCAGCACCGATAGCACAGATACGCAGTATTTT.

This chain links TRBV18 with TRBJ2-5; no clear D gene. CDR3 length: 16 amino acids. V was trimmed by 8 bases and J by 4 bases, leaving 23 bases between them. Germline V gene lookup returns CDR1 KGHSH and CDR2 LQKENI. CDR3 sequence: CASRTMLPPFSETQYF. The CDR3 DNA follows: TGTGCCAGCCGCACTATGTTACCCCCCTTTTCAGAGACCCAGTACTTC.

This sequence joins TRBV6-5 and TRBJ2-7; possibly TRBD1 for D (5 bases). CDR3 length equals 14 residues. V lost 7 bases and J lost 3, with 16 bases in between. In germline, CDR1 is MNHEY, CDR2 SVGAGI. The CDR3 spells CASTKGAASYEQYF. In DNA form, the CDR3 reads TGTGCCAGCACCAAAGGGGCAGCCAGCTACGAGCAGTACTTC.

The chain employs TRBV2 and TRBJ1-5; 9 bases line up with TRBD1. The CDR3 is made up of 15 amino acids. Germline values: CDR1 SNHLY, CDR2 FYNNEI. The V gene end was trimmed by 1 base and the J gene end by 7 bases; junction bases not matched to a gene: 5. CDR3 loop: CASSEGDRDWQPQHF. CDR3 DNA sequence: TGTGCCAGCAGTGAAGGGGACAGGGATTGGCAGCCCCAGCATTTT. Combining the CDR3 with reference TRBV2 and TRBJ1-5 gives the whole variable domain EPEVTQTPSHQVTQMGQEVILRCVPISNHLYFYWYRQILGQKVEFLVSFYNNEISEKSEIFDDQFSVERPDGSNFTLKIRSTKLEDSAMYFCASSEGDRDWQPQHFGDGTRLSIL.

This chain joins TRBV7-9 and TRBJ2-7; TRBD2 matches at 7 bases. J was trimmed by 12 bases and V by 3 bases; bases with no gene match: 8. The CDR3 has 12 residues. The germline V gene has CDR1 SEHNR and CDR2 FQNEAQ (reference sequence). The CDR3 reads CASSFDTREGYF. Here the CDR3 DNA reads TGTGCCAGCAGCTTCGACACCAGGGAGGGGTACTTC.

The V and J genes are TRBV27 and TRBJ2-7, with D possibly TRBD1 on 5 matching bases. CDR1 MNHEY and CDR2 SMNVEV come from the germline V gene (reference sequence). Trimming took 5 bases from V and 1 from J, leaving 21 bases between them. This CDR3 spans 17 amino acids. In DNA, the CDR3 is TGTGCCAGCAGTCCTCCTTGGACACTTGGGGCGTCCTACGAGCAGTACTTC. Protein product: CASSPPWTLGASYEQYF.

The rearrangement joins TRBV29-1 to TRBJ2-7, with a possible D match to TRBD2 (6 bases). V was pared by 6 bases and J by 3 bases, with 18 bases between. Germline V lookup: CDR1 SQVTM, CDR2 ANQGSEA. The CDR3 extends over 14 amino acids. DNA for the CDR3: TGCAGCGTGATCCCGGGACTTACCCTCTACGAGCAGTACTTC. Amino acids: CSVIPGLTLYEQYF.